A selection of T cell receptor beta chains follows, all from one sample in a study of T cell clonotyping in hematopoietic cell transplantation. The repertoire was sequenced with immunoSEQ multiplex PCR; TCRdb's copy has only in-frame clones and lacks some. The sample lists just under 7,500 clones, 90% to 97% occurring once. Material: PBMCs, obtained 30 days after allogeneic stem cell transplant. Receptors were obtained from a male patient in his thirties or forties who had an allogeneic stem cell transplant from a related donor, so the T cells may come from the graft donor. Some clones in this sample may be carry-over from other donors' samples. Both conserved end residues are part of each CDR3. D genes are given only for firm matches. Not all rows give a size; the values are once, few, many and, for expanded clones, a class.

DNA	CDR3	D	V	J	size
TGTGCCAGCAGCTTAGAGGCAGGAAGAGAGGCTTTCTTT	CASSLEAGREAFF	NA	TRBV7-2	TRBJ1-1	NA
TGTGCCAGTAGCGATACAGGGACCGAAGCTTTCTTT	CASSDTGTEAFF	NA	TRBV19	TRBJ1-1	NA
TGTGCCACAAACGGCGGGAGCTCCTACAATGAGCAGTTCTTC	CATNGGSSYNEQFF	TRBD2	TRBV6-4	TRBJ2-1	NA
TGTGCCAGCAGCCCCACGGGCCAAGAGACCCAGTACTTC	CASSPTGQETQYF	NA	TRBV6-4	TRBJ2-5	NA
TGTGCCTGGAACAGGGCTGACGAGCAGTACTTC	CAWNRADEQYF	NA	TRBV30	TRBJ2-7	once
TGTGCCAGCAGCTCTTGGACAGGTGCTTTGTCGGGGTATGGCTACACCTTC	CASSSWTGALSGYGYTF	TRBD1	TRBV5-5	TRBJ1-2	NA
TGTGCCAGCAGCACACTAGCGGGGGGGAACACCGGGGAGCTGTTTTTT	CASSTLAGGNTGELFF	TRBD2	TRBV6-6	TRBJ2-2	NA
TGTGCCAGCAGCCCGACAGGTTTCTATGGCTACACCTTC	CASSPTGFYGYTF	NA	TRBV28	TRBJ1-2	few
TGCAGTGCTAGGGAAGAGACCCAGTACTTC	CSAREETQYF	NA	TRBV20-1	TRBJ2-5	NA
TGCGCCAGCAGCCGGGACAGGTCTTGGCAGTTCTTC	CASSRDRSWQFF	TRBD1	TRBV5-1	TRBJ2-1	NA
TGTGCCAGCAGTTTATTGGGACTAGCGGGTGAGCAGTACTTC	CASSLLGLAGEQYF	TRBD2	TRBV27	TRBJ2-7	NA
TGTGCCAGCAGTTATCGCCCCTTAGGGTCCGGGGAGCTGTTTTTT	CASSYRPLGSGELFF	NA	TRBV6-6	TRBJ2-2	NA
TGTGCCTGGAATAGGGAGGGCACTGAAGCTTTCTTT	CAWNREGTEAFF	NA	TRBV30	TRBJ1-1	NA
TGCGCCAGCAGCTTGGTACTAGCGGATTACGAGCAGTACTTC	CASSLVLADYEQYF	TRBD2	TRBV5-1	TRBJ2-7	once
TGTGCCTGGAGTGTATCCCTCCACCGGGGAGATGGCTACACCTTC	CAWSVSLHRGDGYTF	NA	TRBV30	TRBJ1-2	once
TGTGCCAGCAGCTTAAGTTGGGGTATCACAGATACGCAGTATTTT	CASSLSWGITDTQYF	NA	TRBV11-2	TRBJ2-3	NA
TGTGCCATCAGTGACCAGGGCAGAAAAGGGAACACTGAAGCTTTCTTT	CAISDQGRKGNTEAFF	NA	TRBV10-3	TRBJ1-1	NA
TGTGCCAGTAGCAGACTAGCGTTCTCCTACAATGAGCAGTTCTTC	CASSRLAFSYNEQFF	TRBD2	TRBV19	TRBJ2-1	NA
TGCAGCGTGGGACTAGCGGGGAGTTATGAGCAGTTCTTC	CSVGLAGSYEQFF	TRBD2	TRBV29-1	TRBJ2-1	NA
TGTGCCAGCAGTTACCGCCTGGGAGAGACGCTCTACGAGCAGTACTTC	CASSYRLGETLYEQYF	NA	TRBV6-5	TRBJ2-7	once
TGCGCCAGCAGCCAAGACAGGGTCGTCTATGGCTACACCTTC	CASSQDRVVYGYTF	NA	TRBV4-3	TRBJ1-2	NA
TGTGCCAGCAGCTTTCGGGGTGGAGGCACCGGGGAGCTGTTTTTT	CASSFRGGGTGELFF	NA	TRBV7-2	TRBJ2-2	once
TGTGCCAGCAGCGGGGCTGGGGCCAACGTCCTGACTTTC	CASSGAGANVLTF	NA	TRBV6-5	TRBJ2-6	once
TGTGCCAGCAGTGGTCCCGGGACAGGGAAGGGCTACACCTTC	CASSGPGTGKGYTF	TRBD1	TRBV2	TRBJ1-2	NA
TGCGCCAGCAGCCACTTTAGGGGGAGTGATGAGCAGTTCTTC	CASSHFRGSDEQFF	NA	TRBV4-1	TRBJ2-1	NA
TGTGCCAGTAGTACCCCCTCACTAGCGGGGGGCACAGATACGCAGTATTTT	CASSTPSLAGGTDTQYF	TRBD2	TRBV19	TRBJ2-3	NA
TGTGCCAGCAGCCCAGGGGGCGGCTTAGCTGGCTACACCTTC	CASSPGGGLAGYTF	TRBD1	TRBV7-8	TRBJ1-2	NA
TGTGCCTTACAGGGAAAGAACACCGGGGAGCTGTTTTTT	CALQGKNTGELFF	NA	TRBV2	TRBJ2-2	NA
TGTGCCTGGAGTGTATCATGGCAGGGGGCCAGCAATCAGCCCCAGCATTTT	CAWSVSWQGASNQPQHF	TRBD1	TRBV30	TRBJ1-5	NA
TGCAGTTGTTCAGACAACACTGAAGCTTTCTTT	CSCSDNTEAFF	NA	TRBV20-1	TRBJ1-1	NA
TGTGCCAGAAGCGGGGGGGGGCAGCGCTCTGGAAACACCATATATTTT	CARSGGGQRSGNTIYF	NA	TRBV5-3	TRBJ1-3	NA
TGCGCCAGCAGCCCCCATTTTCTAGCGGGGGGGTTTGATGAGCAGTTCTTC	CASSPHFLAGGFDEQFF	TRBD2	TRBV4-3	TRBJ2-1	NA
TGTGCCAGCAGTTCCTTTTCCAGGGGGACGTCACCCCTCCACTTT	CASSSFSRGTSPLHF	TRBD1	TRBV28	TRBJ1-6	NA
TGTGCCAGCAGAGGACTAGCGGTGGGAGATACGCAGTATTTT	CASRGLAVGDTQYF	TRBD2	TRBV6-5	TRBJ2-3	NA
TGCGCCAGCAGCCAAGATATCTTACGGAACACTGAAGCTTTCTTT	CASSQDILRNTEAFF	NA	TRBV4-1	TRBJ1-1	NA
TGTGCCAGCAGCTTAAGTCGGCTGAACACTGAAGCTTTCTTT	CASSLSRLNTEAFF	NA	TRBV7-9	TRBJ1-1	NA
TGTGCCTGGTCTCGAGGGAACTATGGCTACACCTTC	CAWSRGNYGYTF	NA	TRBV30	TRBJ1-2	NA